Listed here is a single TCR beta chain. The sample originates from a study of T cells in Graves' hyperthyroidism and ophthalmopathy. For the study at large: Peripheral blood was obtained at initial diagnosis, preceding any treatment.

TCR beta CDR3 sequences were amplified from RNA transcripts. First-round RT-PCR targeting the TCR CDR3 was performed with the HTBI primer set. TCRdb re-called the multiplex PCR reads with MiXCR, one entry per CDR3 protein. The sample yields roughly 250,000 distinct CDR3 sequences, 22% seen once. Enrolled ophthalmopathy patients presented with a Clinical Activity Score of at least 3, a NOSPECS grade of at least 4, and disease duration under 3 months. Using over 8.5 ml of fresh peripheral blood, PBMCs were prepared. This CDR3 spans 14 amino acids. Germline CDR1 and CDR2: MDHEN and SYDVKM. V lost 2 bases to trimming and J lost 5 bases, with 10 bases between them.

J is TRBJ1-5 and V is TRBV28; D is undetermined. What was sequenced was blood. The sequence was obtained from a man aged 25 to 45 with Graves' ophthalmopathy. The DNA for the CDR3 is TGTGCCAGCAGTTTAACCCTACCATATCAGCCCCAGCATTTT. Translated, it gives CASSLTLPYQPQHF.